This T cell receptor (beta chain) came from a study of blood T cell repertoires in COVID-19. Whole-study context: Acute and convalescent COVID-19 specimens originated in the United States, Italy and Spain. T cells, B-cell-depleted T cells, or PBMCs supplied cDNA or gDNA.

Per the original methods: From reference gene primer amplification, estimates of nucleated cell counts were derived. Produced via immunoSEQ multiplex PCR; TCRdb's table is partial and in-frame only. V and J calls and clone size are those listed in that table; D and trimming were worked out from the DNA. The sample has approximately 77,000 clones, approximately 88% seen once; the top ten hold under 7.5%. The V segment lost 2 bases and the J segment 7 bases; nucleotides outside the gene matches: 10. Germline CDR1 and CDR2: MNHEY and SVGEGT. The CDR3 totals 15 residues. This clone came up once. The chain has TRBV6-2 or TRBV6-3 and TRBJ1-2; 7 bases fit TRBD1. The sequencing sample was made of peripheral blood. This clonotype was sampled from a woman older than 75 with acute or convalescent COVID-19. DNA of the CDR3: TGTGCCAGCAGTTACCCCCATGGCCAGGGGGGTGGCTACACCTTC. Amino acids: CASSYPHGQGGGYTF.